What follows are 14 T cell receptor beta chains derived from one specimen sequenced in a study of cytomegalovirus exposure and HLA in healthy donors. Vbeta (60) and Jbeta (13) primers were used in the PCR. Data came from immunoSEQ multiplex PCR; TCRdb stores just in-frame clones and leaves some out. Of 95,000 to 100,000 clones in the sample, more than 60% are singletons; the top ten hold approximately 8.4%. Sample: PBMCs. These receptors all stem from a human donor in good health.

The CDR3 region has the DNA TGTGCCAGCAGCTTGGGGGGGCGCCTGCAGGGCGGGGAGCTGTTTTTT. Its translation: CASSLGGRLQGGELFF. The chain joins TRBV5-4 to TRBJ2-2; D is possibly TRBD1 (6 bases). Looked up from germline, CDR1 is SGHNT and CDR2 is YYREEE (reference sequence). The CDR3 runs to 16 residues. V lost 0 bases and J lost 7, with 16 bases in between.

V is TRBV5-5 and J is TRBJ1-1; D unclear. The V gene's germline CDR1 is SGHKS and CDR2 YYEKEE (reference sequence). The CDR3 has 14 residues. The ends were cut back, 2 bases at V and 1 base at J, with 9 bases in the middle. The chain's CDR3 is CASSLELPNTEAFF. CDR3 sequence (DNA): TGTGCCAGCAGCTTAGAACTACCGAACACTGAAGCTTTCTTT.

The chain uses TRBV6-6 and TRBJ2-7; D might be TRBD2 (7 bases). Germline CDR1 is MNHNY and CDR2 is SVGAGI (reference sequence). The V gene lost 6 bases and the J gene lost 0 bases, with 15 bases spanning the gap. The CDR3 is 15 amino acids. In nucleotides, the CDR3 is TGTGCCAGCAGGGATACGGGGGGCCGCTCCTACGAGCAGTACTTC. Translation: CASRDTGGRSYEQYF.

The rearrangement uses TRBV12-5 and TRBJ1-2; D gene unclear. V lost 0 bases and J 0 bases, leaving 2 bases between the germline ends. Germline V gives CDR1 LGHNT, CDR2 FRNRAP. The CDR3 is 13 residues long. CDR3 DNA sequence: TGTGCTAGTGGTTTGGTTACTAACTATGGCTACACCTTC. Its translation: CASGLVTNYGYTF. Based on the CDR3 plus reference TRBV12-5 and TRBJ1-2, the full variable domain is DARVTQTPRHKVTEMGQEVTMRCQPILGHNTVFWYRQTMMQGLELLAYFRNRAPLDDSGMPKDRFSAEMPDATLATLKIQPSEPRDSAVYFCASGLVTNYGYTFGSGTRLTVV.

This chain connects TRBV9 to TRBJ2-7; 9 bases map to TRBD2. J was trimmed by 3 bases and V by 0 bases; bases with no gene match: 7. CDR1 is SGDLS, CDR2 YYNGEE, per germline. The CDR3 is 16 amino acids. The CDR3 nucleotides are TGTGCCAGCAGCGTAGCCCCTAGCGGGGACATCTACGAGCAGTACTTC. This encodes CASSVAPSGDIYEQYF.

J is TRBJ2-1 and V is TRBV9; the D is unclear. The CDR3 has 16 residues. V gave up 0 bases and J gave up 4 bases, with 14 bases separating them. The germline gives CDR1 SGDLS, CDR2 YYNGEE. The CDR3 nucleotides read TGTGCCAGCAGCGTAGTCAGCCGAGGAACTTACAATGAGCAGTTCTTC. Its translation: CASSVVSRGTYNEQFF. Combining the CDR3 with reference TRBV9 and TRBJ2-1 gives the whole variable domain DSGVTQTPKHLITATGQRVTLRCSPRSGDLSVYWYQQSLDQGLQFLIQYYNGEERAKGNILERFSAQQFPDLHSELNLSSLELGDSALYFCASSVVSRGTYNEQFFGPGTRLTVL.

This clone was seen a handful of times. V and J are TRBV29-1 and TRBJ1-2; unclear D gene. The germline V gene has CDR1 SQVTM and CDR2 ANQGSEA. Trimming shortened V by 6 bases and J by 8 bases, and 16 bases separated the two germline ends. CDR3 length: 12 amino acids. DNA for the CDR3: TGCAGCGTAAGTGGCGGGGAGGAAGGCTACACCTTC. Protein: CSVSGGEEGYTF.

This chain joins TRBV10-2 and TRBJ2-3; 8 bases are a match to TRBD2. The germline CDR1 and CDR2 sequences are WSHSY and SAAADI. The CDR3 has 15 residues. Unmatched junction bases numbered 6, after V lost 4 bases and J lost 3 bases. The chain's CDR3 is CASSGDGGETDTQYF. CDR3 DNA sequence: TGCGCCAGCAGTGGGGACGGGGGGGAAACAGATACGCAGTATTTT.

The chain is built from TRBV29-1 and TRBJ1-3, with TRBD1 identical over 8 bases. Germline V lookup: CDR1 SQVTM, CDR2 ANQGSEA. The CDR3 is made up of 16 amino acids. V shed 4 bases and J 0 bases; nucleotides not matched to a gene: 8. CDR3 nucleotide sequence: TGCAGCGTTGGTGGCGGGACAGGCTTCTCTGGAAACACCATATATTTT. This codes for CSVGGGTGFSGNTIYF.

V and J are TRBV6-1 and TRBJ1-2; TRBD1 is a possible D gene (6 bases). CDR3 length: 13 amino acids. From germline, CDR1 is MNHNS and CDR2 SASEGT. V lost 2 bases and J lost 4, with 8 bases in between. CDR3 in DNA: TGTGCCAGCAGTGAACGGGACATCTATGGCTACACCTTC. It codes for CASSERDIYGYTF.

The DNA for the CDR3 is TGTGCCAGCAGTTACGGGGACTGGCGCAATGAGCAGTTCTTC. It is translated as CASSYGDWRNEQFF. V and J are TRBV6-5 and TRBJ2-1; D is possibly TRBD2 (6 bases). V was clipped by 2 bases and J by 6 bases, with 11 bases between them. Germline CDR1 and CDR2: MNHEY and SVGAGI. The CDR3 is 14 residues long.

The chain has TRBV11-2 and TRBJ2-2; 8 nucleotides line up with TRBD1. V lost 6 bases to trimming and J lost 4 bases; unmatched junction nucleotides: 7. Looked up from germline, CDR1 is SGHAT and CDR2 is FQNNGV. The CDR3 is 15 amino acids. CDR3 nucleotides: TGTGCCAGCAGTTCAGGGGGCTCTCCCACCGGGGAGCTGTTTTTT. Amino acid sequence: CASSSGGSPTGELFF.

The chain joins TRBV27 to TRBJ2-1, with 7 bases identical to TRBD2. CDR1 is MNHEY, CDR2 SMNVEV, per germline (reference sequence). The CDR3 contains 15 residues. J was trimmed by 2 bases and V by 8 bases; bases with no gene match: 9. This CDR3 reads CASFRAGETYNEQFF. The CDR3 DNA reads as TGTGCCAGCTTCCGGGCGGGAGAAACCTACAATGAGCAGTTCTTC.

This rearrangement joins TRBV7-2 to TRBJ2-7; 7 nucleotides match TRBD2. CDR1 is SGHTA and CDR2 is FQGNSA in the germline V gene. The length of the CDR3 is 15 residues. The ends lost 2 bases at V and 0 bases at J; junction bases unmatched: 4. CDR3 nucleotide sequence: TGTGCCAGCAGCTTATCGGGCGGGAGCTCCTACGAGCAGTACTTC. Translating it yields CASSLSGGSSYEQYF. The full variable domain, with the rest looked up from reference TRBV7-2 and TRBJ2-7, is GAGVSQSPSNKVTEKGKDVELRCDPISGHTALYWYRQSLGQGLEFLIYFQGNSAPDKSGLPSDRFSAERTGGSVSTLTIQRTQQEDSAVYLCASSLSGGSSYEQYFGPGTRLTVT.